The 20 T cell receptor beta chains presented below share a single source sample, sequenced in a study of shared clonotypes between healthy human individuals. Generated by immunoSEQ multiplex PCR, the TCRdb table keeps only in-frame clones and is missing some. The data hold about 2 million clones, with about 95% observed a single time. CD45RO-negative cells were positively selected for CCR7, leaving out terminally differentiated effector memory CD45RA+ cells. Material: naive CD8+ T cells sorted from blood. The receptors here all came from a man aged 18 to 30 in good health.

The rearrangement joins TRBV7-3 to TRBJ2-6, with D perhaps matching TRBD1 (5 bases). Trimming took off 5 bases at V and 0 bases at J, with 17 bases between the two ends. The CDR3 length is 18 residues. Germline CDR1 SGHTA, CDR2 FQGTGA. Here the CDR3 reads CASSLSGRVPSGANVLTF. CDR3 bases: TGTGCCAGCAGCCTGTCGGGCAGGGTGCCCTCTGGGGCCAACGTCCTGACTTTC.

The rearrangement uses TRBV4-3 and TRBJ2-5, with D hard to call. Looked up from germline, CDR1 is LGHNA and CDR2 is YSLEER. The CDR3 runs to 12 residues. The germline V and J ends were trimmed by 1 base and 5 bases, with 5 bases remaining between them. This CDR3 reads CASSQGSETQYF. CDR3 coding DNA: TGCGCCAGCAGCCAAGGGTCGGAGACCCAGTACTTC.

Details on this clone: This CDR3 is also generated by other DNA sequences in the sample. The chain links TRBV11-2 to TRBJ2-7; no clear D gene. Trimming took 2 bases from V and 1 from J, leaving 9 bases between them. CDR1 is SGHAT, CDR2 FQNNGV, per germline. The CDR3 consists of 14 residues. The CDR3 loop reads CASSLPASSYEQYF. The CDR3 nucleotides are TGTGCCAGCAGCTTACCAGCTAGTTCCTACGAGCAGTACTTC.

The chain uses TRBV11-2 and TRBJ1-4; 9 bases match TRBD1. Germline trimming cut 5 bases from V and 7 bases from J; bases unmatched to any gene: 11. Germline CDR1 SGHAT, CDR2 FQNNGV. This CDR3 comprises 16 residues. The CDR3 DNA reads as TGTGCCAGCAGCCTCAGAAGGGGACAGGGAACTGAAAAACTGTTTTTT. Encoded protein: CASSLRRGQGTEKLFF. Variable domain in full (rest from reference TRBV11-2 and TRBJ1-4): EAGVAQSPRYKIIEKRQSVAFWCNPISGHATLYWYQQILGQGPKLLIQFQNNGVVDDSQLPKDRFSAERLKGVDSTLKIQPAKLEDSAVYLCASSLRRGQGTEKLFFGSGTQLSVL.

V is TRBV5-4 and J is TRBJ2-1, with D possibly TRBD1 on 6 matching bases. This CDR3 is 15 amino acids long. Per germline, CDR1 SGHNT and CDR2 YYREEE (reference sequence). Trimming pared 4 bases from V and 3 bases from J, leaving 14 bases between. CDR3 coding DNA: TGTGCCAGCAGCCTAACCCGGGACATCTACAATGAGCAGTTCTTC. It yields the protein CASSLTRDIYNEQFF.

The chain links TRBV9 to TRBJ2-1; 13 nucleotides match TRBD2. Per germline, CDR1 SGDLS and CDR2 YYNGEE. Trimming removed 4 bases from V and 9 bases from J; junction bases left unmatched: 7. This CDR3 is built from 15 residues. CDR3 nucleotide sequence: TGTGCCAGCAGCCCCTGGACTAGCGGGAGTGGTGAGCAGTTCTTC. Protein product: CASSPWTSGSGEQFF. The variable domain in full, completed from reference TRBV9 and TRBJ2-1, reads DSGVTQTPKHLITATGQRVTLRCSPRSGDLSVYWYQQSLDQGLQFLIQYYNGEERAKGNILERFSAQQFPDLHSELNLSSLELGDSALYFCASSPWTSGSGEQFFGPGTRLTVL.

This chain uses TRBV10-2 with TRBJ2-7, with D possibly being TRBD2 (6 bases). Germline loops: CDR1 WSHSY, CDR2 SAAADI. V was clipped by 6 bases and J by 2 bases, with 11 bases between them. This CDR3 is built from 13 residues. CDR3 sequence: CASSPGDTYEQYF. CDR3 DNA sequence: TGCGCCAGCAGCCCGGGGGATACCTACGAGCAGTACTTC.

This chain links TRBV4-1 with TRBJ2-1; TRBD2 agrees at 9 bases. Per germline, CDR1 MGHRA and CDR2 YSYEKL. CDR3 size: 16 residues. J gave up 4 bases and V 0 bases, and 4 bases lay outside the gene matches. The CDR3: CASSQDPLAGYNEQFF. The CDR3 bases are TGCGCCAGCAGCCAAGATCCCCTAGCGGGGTACAATGAGCAGTTCTTC.

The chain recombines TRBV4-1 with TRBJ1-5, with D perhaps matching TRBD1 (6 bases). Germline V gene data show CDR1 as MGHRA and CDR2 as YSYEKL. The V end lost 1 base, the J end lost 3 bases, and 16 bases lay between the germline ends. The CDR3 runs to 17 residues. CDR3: CASSQGGDIALNQPQHF. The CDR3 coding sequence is TGCGCCAGCAGCCAAGGGGGGGACATTGCCCTCAATCAGCCCCAGCATTTT.

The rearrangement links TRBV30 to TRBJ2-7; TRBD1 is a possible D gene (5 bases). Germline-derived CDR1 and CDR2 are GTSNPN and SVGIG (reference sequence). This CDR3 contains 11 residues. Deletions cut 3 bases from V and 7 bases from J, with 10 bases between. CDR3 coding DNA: TGTGCCTGGAGCAGGGCGGTAGAGCAGTACTTC. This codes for CAWSRAVEQYF.

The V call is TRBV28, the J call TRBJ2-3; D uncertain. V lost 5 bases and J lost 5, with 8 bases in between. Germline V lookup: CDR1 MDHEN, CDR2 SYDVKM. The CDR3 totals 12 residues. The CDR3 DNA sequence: TGTGCCAGCAGTCCCCCGCTAGATACGCAGTATTTT. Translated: CASSPPLDTQYF.

Here the CDR3 reads CASSQGARSYEQYF. The CDR3 region has the DNA TGTGCCAGCAGCCAGGGGGCGAGGTCCTACGAGCAGTACTTC. The chain joins TRBV27 to TRBJ2-7, with TRBD1 matching over 8 bases. With 6 bases clipped from V and 1 base from J, the junction kept 5 bases outside the gene matches. Germline CDR1 reads MNHEY; CDR2 reads SMNVEV (reference sequence). The CDR3 loop spans 14 amino acids.

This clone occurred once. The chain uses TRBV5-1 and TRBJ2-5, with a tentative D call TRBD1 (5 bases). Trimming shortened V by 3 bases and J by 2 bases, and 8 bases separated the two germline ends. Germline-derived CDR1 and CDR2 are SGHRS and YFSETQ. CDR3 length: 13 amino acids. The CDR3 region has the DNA TGCGCCAGCAGCTGGACATTACAAGAGACCCAGTACTTC. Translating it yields CASSWTLQETQYF.

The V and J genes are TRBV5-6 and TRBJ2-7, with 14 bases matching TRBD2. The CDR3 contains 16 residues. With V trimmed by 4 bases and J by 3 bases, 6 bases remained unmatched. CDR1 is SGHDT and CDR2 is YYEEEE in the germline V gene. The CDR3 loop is CASSPGLAGVIYEQYF. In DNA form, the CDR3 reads TGTGCCAGCAGCCCGGGACTAGCGGGAGTAATCTACGAGCAGTACTTC.

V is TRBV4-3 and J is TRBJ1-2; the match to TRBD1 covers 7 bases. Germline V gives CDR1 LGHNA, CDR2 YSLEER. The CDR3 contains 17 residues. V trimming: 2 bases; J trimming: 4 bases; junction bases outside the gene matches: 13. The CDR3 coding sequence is TGCGCCAGCAGCCAATCCCCCGGGACAGAATCCTTCTATGGCTACACCTTC. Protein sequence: CASSQSPGTESFYGYTF.

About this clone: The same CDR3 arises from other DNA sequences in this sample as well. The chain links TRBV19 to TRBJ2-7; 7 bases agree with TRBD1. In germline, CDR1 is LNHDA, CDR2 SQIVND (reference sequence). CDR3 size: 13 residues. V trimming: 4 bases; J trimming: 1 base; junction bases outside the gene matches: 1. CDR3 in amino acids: CASSTTGSYEQYF. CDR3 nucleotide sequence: TGTGCCAGTAGTACGACAGGGTCCTACGAGCAGTACTTC.

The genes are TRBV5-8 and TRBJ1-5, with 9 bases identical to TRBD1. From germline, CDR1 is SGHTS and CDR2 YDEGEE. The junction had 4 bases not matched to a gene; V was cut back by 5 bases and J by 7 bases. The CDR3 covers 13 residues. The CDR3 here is CASSKTGGQPQHF. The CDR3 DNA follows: TGTGCCAGCAGTAAGACAGGGGGACAGCCCCAGCATTTT.

The CDR3 spells CASSLGTTEGETQYF. The CDR3 coding sequence is TGTGCCAGCAGCTTAGGGACCACCGAGGGAGAGACCCAGTACTTC. This chain uses TRBV7-9 with TRBJ2-5, with a weak D call TRBD2 (5 bases). CDR3 size: 15 residues. V shed 1 base and J shed 4 bases, with 13 bases lying between them. The germline CDR1 and CDR2 sequences are SEHNR and FQNEAQ (reference sequence).

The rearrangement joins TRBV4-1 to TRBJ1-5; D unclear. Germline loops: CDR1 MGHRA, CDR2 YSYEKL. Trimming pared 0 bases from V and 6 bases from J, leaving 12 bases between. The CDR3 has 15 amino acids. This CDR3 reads CASSQEDVTSQPQHF. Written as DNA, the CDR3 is TGCGCCAGCAGCCAAGAAGACGTCACAAGTCAGCCCCAGCATTTT.

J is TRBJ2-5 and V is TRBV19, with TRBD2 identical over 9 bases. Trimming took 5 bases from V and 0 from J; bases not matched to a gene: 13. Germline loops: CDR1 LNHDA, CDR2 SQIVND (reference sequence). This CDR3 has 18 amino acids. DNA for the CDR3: TGTGCCAGTAGTTCGGCTAGCGGGGACTCGTGGGACCAAGAGACCCAGTACTTC. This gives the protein CASSSASGDSWDQETQYF.